Listed below are T cell receptor beta chains from one sample, sequenced in a study of CD8 T cells in Susac syndrome. A single record per CDR3 protein comes from TCRdb applying MiXCR to the immunoSEQ multiplex PCR reads. The sample consists of over 150,000 distinct CDR3 sequences, about 93% of them appearing once. Sequencing used CD4+ T cells from PBMCs. The receptors were gathered from a human donor with multiple sclerosis. Both conserved end residues are part of each CDR3. The D gene is left open where the match is weak. A clone size is listed for some rows: how often the clone was seen (once, few, many), or a class if it is expanded.

D gene	V gene	CDR3 length	J gene	clone size	CDR3 DNA	CDR3 protein
.	TRBV18	15	TRBJ2-5	.	TGTGCCAGCTCACCACAGGGTACCGGCCAAGAGACCCAGTACTTC	CASSPQGTGQETQYF
.	TRBV12-3/TRBV12-4	13	TRBJ1-1	.	TGTGCCAGCAGTCCACCTCCGGGACCGAAAGCTTTCTTT	CASSPPPGPKAFF
.	TRBV12-3/TRBV12-4	14	TRBJ1-5	.	TGTGCCAGCAGTTTATCGGATAGCAATCAGCCCCAGCATTTT	CASSLSDSNQPQHF
TRBD1	TRBV24-1	16	TRBJ2-1	.	TGTGCCACCAGTGGGGTTTCGGGACAGGGCCACAATGAGCAGTTCTTC	CATSGVSGQGHNEQFF
TRBD2	TRBV10-2	14	TRBJ2-7	.	TGCGCCAGCAGGACTAGCGGGAGGGCATACGAGCAGTACTTC	CASRTSGRAYEQYF
TRBD1	TRBV11-1	15	TRBJ2-7	.	TGTGCCAGCAGCCCCATTATACAGGGGGCGAAGGAGCAGTACTTC	CASSPIIQGAKEQYF
.	TRBV5-1	13	TRBJ2-3	.	TGCGCCAGCAGCTTGGAGTCGGCCGATACGCAGTATTTT	CASSLESADTQYF
.	TRBV28	15	TRBJ1-1	.	TGTGCCAGCAGTCCACTCGGAGAGGGGGGCACTGAAGCTTTCTTT	CASSPLGEGGTEAFF
TRBD2	TRBV12-3/TRBV12-4	15	TRBJ2-2	.	TGTGCCAGCAGGAGACTAGCGGGAGAGACCGGGGAGCTGTTTTTT	CASRRLAGETGELFF
.	TRBV20-1	14	TRBJ1-2	once	TGCAGTGCTGCCTCCGGTACGGACTACTATGGCTACACCTTC	CSAASGTDYYGYTF
.	TRBV3-1	18	TRBJ1-1	.	TGTGCCAGCAGCCCGCAATTCCGGGGGGCTGGAGGGAACACTGAAGCTTTCTTT	CASSPQFRGAGGNTEAFF
.	TRBV2	13	TRBJ1-1	.	TGTGCCAGCAGTGAATCGCGGCGGACTGAAGCTTTCTTT	CASSESRRTEAFF
.	TRBV6-2/TRBV6-3	15	TRBJ1-5	.	TGTGCCAGCAGCCCCCGGGACGGAAAAAATCAGCCCCAGCATTTT	CASSPRDGKNQPQHF
.	TRBV20-1	13	TRBJ2-5	.	TGCAGTGCTCTTAGGACAAGCCAAGAGACCCAGTACTTC	CSALRTSQETQYF
.	TRBV7-2	14	TRBJ2-5	.	TGTGCCAGCAGCGTACCGGGCCGCCAAGAGACCCAGTACTTC	CASSVPGRQETQYF
.	TRBV11-2	12	TRBJ2-3	once	TGTGCCAGCAGCTTACGGACCCATTCGCAGTATTTT	CASSLRTHSQYF
.	TRBV28	13	TRBJ1-2	once	TGTGCCAGCATCCCCCGGGGGGCGCAAGGCTACACCTTC	CASIPRGAQGYTF
.	TRBV6-5	15	TRBJ2-7	.	TGTGCCAGCAGTTACTCTCCTACTAGTTACTACGAGCAGTACTTC	CASSYSPTSYYEQYF
.	TRBV5-1	14	TRBJ2-2	once	TGCGCCAGCAGCTTGGCCTTGGTCACCGGGGAGCTGTTTTTT	CASSLALVTGELFF